The TCR beta chain under discussion was sequenced for a study of T cell responses to AZD1222 COVID-19 vaccine. On this clone: Its antigen is not known.

This table comes from immunoSEQ multiplex PCR, and its TCRdb copy is limited to in-frame clones, with some not included. The repertoire holds 140,000 or so clones, approximately 86% seen once, with about 3% in the top ten. Study conclusions and caveats: Clonal diversity was possibly underestimated, and white British individuals and females predominated among donors. Increased Spike-specific TCR breadth and depth were observed after two AZD1222 doses. At baseline, just six AZD1222 recipients tested seropositive. Repertoire collection took place solely once the T cell response had peaked.

This CDR3 comprises 17 residues. V lost 2 bases and J lost 5; bases outside the gene matches: 7. The germline V gene encodes CDR1 SGDLS and CDR2 YYNGEE. The source is an adult in good health. J is TRBJ2-1 and V is TRBV9; 13 bases align to TRBD2. The sequences come from peripheral blood, collected on day 0 of AZD1222 vaccination. The CDR3 spells CASSVYRTSGSHNEQFF. In DNA form, the CDR3 reads TGTGCCAGCAGCGTGTACAGGACTAGCGGGAGTCACAATGAGCAGTTCTTC.